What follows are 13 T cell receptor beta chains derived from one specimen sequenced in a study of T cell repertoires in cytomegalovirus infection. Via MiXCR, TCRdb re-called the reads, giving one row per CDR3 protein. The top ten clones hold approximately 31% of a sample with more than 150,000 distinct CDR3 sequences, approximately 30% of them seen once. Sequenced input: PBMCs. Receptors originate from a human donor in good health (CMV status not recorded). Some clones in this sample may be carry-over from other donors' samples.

CDR3 region: CASIGDSRNEQFF. In nucleotides, the CDR3 is TGTGCCAGCATTGGGGACAGCAGAAATGAGCAGTTCTTC. This rearrangement joins TRBV19 to TRBJ2-1; 7 nucleotides line up with TRBD1. Trimming removed 9 bases from V and 7 bases from J; junction bases left unmatched: 9. The CDR3 sequence is 13 residues long. Germline V gene data show CDR1 as LNHDA and CDR2 as SQIVND (reference sequence).

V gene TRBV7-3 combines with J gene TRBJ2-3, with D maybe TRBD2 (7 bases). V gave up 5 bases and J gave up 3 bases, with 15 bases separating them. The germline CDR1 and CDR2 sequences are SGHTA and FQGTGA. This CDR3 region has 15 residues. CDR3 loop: CASSARGAETDTQYF. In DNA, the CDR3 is TGTGCCAGCAGCGCCCGGGGGGCAGAGACAGATACGCAGTATTTT.

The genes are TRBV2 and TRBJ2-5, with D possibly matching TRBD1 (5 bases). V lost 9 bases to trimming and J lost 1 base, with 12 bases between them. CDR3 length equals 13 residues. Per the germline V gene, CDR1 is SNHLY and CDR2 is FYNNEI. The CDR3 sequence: CASFQDTQETQYF. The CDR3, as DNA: TGTGCCAGTTTCCAGGACACCCAAGAGACCCAGTACTTC.

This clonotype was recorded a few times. This chain's CDR3 is CASSRGEDYGYTF. In nucleotides, the CDR3 is TGTGCCAGCAGTCGGGGGGAAGACTATGGCTACACCTTC. The V gene is TRBV2, the J gene TRBJ1-2; D might be TRBD1 (5 bases). The CDR3 consists of 13 residues. The V gene's germline CDR1 is SNHLY and CDR2 FYNNEI. With 5 bases removed from V and 3 bases from J, the gap between germline ends came to 10 bases.

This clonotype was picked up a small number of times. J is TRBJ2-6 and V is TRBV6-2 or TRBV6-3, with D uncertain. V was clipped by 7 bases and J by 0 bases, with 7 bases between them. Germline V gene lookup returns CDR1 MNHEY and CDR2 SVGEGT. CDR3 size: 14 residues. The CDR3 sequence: CASKEISGANVLTF. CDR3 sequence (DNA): TGTGCCAGCAAGGAGATCTCTGGGGCCAACGTCCTGACTTTC.

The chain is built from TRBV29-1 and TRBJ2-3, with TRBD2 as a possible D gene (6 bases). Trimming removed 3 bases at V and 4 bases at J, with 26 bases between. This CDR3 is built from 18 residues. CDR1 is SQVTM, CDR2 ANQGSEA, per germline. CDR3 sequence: CSVEGPPGDWQDSDTQYF. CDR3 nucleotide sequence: TGCAGCGTTGAGGGACCCCCCGGGGACTGGCAAGACTCAGATACGCAGTATTTT.

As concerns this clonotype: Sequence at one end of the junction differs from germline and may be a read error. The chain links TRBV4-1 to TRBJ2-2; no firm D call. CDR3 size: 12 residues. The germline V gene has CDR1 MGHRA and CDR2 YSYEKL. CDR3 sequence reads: CASSQEGGELFF. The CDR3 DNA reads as TGTGCCAGCAGCCAAGAAGGAGGGGAGCTGTTTTTT.

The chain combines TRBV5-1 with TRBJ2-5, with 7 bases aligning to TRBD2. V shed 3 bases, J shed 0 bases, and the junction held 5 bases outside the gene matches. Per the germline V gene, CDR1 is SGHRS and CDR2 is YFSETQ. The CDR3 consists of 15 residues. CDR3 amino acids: CASSSATSYQETQYF. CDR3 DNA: TGCGCCAGCAGCTCGGCGACTAGCTACCAAGAGACCCAGTACTTC.

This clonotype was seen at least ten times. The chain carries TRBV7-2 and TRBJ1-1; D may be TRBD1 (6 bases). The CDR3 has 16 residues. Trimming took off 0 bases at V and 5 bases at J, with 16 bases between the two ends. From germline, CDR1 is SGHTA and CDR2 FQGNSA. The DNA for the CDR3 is TGTGCCAGCAGCTTAGCCAGGGGTGGGGGACGGACTGAAGCTTTCTTT. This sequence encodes CASSLARGGGRTEAFF.

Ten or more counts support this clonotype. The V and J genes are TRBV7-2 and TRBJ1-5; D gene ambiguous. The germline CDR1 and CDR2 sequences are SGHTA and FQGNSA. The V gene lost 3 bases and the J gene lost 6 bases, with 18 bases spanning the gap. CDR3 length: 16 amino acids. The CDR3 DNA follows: TGTGCCAGCAGCTTTCGGGCCCTTGCAGAGGGTCAGCCCCAGCATTTT. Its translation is CASSFRALAEGQPQHF. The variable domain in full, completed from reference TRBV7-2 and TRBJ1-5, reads GAGVSQSPSNKVTEKGKDVELRCDPISGHTALYWYRQSLGQGLEFLIYFQGNSAPDKSGLPSDRFSAERTGGSVSTLTIQRTQQEDSAVYLCASSFRALAEGQPQHFGDGTRLSIL.

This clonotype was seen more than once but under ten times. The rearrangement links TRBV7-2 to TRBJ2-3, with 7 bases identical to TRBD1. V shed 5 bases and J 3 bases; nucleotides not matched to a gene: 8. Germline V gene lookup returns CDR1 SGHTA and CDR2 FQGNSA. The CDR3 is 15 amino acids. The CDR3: CASSRPGTVTDTQYF. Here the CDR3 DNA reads TGTGCCAGCAGCCGTCCCGGGACAGTGACAGATACGCAGTATTTT.

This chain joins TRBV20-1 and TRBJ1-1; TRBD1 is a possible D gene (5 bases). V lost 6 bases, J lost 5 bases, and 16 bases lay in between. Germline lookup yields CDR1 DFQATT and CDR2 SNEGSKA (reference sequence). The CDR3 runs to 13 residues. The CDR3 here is CSARIAGLTEAFF. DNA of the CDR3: TGCAGTGCCCGGATTGCAGGGTTAACTGAAGCTTTCTTT.

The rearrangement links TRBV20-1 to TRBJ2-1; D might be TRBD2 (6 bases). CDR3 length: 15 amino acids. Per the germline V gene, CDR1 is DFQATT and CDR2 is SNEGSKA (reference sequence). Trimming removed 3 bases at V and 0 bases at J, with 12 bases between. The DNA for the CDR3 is TGCAGTGCTAGTTCCGGGGGTAGCTCCTACAATGAGCAGTTCTTC. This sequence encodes CSASSGGSSYNEQFF.